This TCR beta chain was profiled in a study of T cell responses to AZD1222 COVID-19 vaccine. Study-wide findings and caveats: Spike-specific TCR repertoires showed rising breadth and depth after two AZD1222 doses. Seropositive status at baseline applied to only six AZD1222 recipients. Donors were mostly white British, more females; clonal diversity possibly underestimated. Spike-wide vaccine-associated CD4 TCRs dominated at 160-218 and 743-854.

By share, this clone ranks as medium-sized. Its specificity is unknown. This CDR3 is 12 amino acids long. V lost 7 bases to trimming and J lost 4 bases, with 8 bases between them. The germline CDR1 and CDR2 sequences are KGHSH and LQKENI. TCRdb keeps only in-frame clones here, not all; method: immunoSEQ multiplex PCR. The sample records about 76,000 clones, 70% to 90% being singletons. The specimen comprised peripheral blood, sampled on day 0 of AZD1222 vaccination. This clonotype was obtained from an adult in good health. This chain uses TRBV18 with TRBJ1-3; D not certain. CDR3: CASLSAGNTIYF. The DNA of the CDR3 is TGTGCCAGCTTATCAGCAGGAAACACCATATATTTT.